The rows below give T cell receptor beta chains drawn from one sample of a study of T cell repertoires in cytomegalovirus infection. A single record per CDR3 protein comes from TCRdb applying MiXCR to the reads. Of fewer than 250,000 distinct CDR3 sequences listed, under 25% are singletons. Sequencing was done on a sample of CD8+ T cells from PBMCs. These receptors came from a human donor in good health (CMV status not recorded). Some clones in this sample may be carry-over from other donors' samples. Both conserved end residues are part of each CDR3. The order of the fields is J gene, V gene, D gene, clone size, CDR3 DNA, CDR3 protein. The D gene is left open where the match is weak. Clone size, where shown, is once, few, many, or a class for clones that have expanded.

j_call: TRBJ2-1; v_call: TRBV6-2/TRBV6-3; d_call: .; clone_size: few; cdr3_nt: TGTGCCAGCAGTTACAGGGCAGAGGCCTACAATGAGCAGTTCTTC; cdr3_aa: CASSYRAEAYNEQFF
j_call: TRBJ2-5; v_call: TRBV27; d_call: TRBD1; clone_size: .; cdr3_nt: TGTGCCAGCAGGTTGGGGACAGGCCCTGAAGAGACCCAGTACTTC; cdr3_aa: CASRLGTGPEETQYF
j_call: TRBJ2-2; v_call: TRBV5-1; d_call: .; clone_size: few; cdr3_nt: TGCGCCAGCAGCTTGTTACAGAACACCGGGGAGCTGTTTTTT; cdr3_aa: CASSLLQNTGELFF
j_call: TRBJ1-6; v_call: TRBV7-6; d_call: .; clone_size: many; cdr3_nt: TGTGCCAGCAGCCGCAATGGGCCTTATTCACCCCTCCACTTT; cdr3_aa: CASSRNGPYSPLHF
j_call: TRBJ1-1; v_call: TRBV13; d_call: TRBD1; clone_size: few; cdr3_nt: TGTGCCAGCAGCCCGAGACAGGGGGCGTATGGCACTGAAGCTTTCTTT; cdr3_aa: CASSPRQGAYGTEAFF
j_call: TRBJ1-5; v_call: TRBV19; d_call: .; clone_size: .; cdr3_nt: TGTGCCAGTAGTATTATCGGGAATCAGCCCCAGCATTTT; cdr3_aa: CASSIIGNQPQHF
j_call: TRBJ2-3; v_call: TRBV19; d_call: .; clone_size: .; cdr3_nt: TGTGCCAGTAGTATCTCGGGCCCTGCGCAGTATTTT; cdr3_aa: CASSISGPAQYF
j_call: TRBJ2-1; v_call: TRBV7-2; d_call: TRBD2; clone_size: .; cdr3_nt: TGTGCCAGCAGCCAAACTAGCGGGGGGGCCGGGAATGAGCAGTTCTTC; cdr3_aa: CASSQTSGGAGNEQFF
j_call: TRBJ1-1; v_call: TRBV10-3; d_call: TRBD1; clone_size: few; cdr3_nt: TGTGCCATCAGTGTAAACAGGGGGGACACTGAAGCTTTCTTT; cdr3_aa: CAISVNRGDTEAFF
j_call: TRBJ1-2; v_call: TRBV5-6; d_call: .; clone_size: .; cdr3_nt: TGTGCCAGCAGCCCGGACGAGACAGGCTATGGCTACACCTTC; cdr3_aa: CASSPDETGYGYTF
j_call: TRBJ2-1; v_call: TRBV12-3/TRBV12-4; d_call: .; clone_size: .; cdr3_nt: TGTGCCAGCAGTTTAGGGGGAATGAATGAGCAGTTCTTC; cdr3_aa: CASSLGGMNEQFF
j_call: TRBJ1-1; v_call: TRBV28; d_call: TRBD1; clone_size: .; cdr3_nt: TGTGCCAGCAGCCAGACAGGGGGGTCGGTAGCTTTCTTT; cdr3_aa: CASSQTGGSVAFF
j_call: TRBJ2-2; v_call: TRBV7-2; d_call: TRBD2; clone_size: many; cdr3_nt: TGTGCCAGCAGCTCCCCCCGGACTAGCCCAAACACCGGGGAGCTGTTTTTT; cdr3_aa: CASSSPRTSPNTGELFF
j_call: TRBJ1-1; v_call: TRBV4-2; d_call: .; clone_size: few; cdr3_nt: TGTGCCAGCAGCCAAGCTGTGGGGCTCAACCCTGAAGCTTTCTTT; cdr3_aa: CASSQAVGLNPEAFF
j_call: TRBJ2-4; v_call: TRBV12-3/TRBV12-4; d_call: .; clone_size: few; cdr3_nt: TGTGCCAGCAGTTTATTTGGAGCCAAAAACATTCAGTACTTC; cdr3_aa: CASSLFGAKNIQYF
j_call: TRBJ1-1; v_call: TRBV7-9; d_call: TRBD1; clone_size: few; cdr3_nt: TGTGCCAGCAGCGATAACCCCTCCGGGACAGGGTTTGTAGACACTGAAGCTTTCTTT; cdr3_aa: CASSDNPSGTGFVDTEAFF
j_call: TRBJ1-1; v_call: TRBV2; d_call: .; clone_size: .; cdr3_nt: TGTGCCAGCAGTGCAGGGAGGGGTGGTGAAGCTTTCTTT; cdr3_aa: CASSAGRGGEAFF
j_call: TRBJ1-5; v_call: TRBV7-9; d_call: .; clone_size: few; cdr3_nt: TGTGCCAGCAGCTTAGCGGACGGGGCGGAGGGGCAGCCCCAGCATTTT; cdr3_aa: CASSLADGAEGQPQHF
j_call: TRBJ1-1; v_call: TRBV9; d_call: TRBD1; clone_size: .; cdr3_nt: TGTGCCAGCAGCCCACCGGGACAGGGACTCAACACTGAAGCTTTCTTT; cdr3_aa: CASSPPGQGLNTEAFF
j_call: TRBJ2-7; v_call: TRBV7-9; d_call: .; clone_size: .; cdr3_nt: TGTGCCAGCAGCGGAGCTGGGGGTTCCGAGCAGTACTTC; cdr3_aa: CASSGAGGSEQYF
j_call: TRBJ1-2; v_call: TRBV7-2; d_call: TRBD1; clone_size: many; cdr3_nt: TGTGCCAGCAGCTCCCTCGTGACAGGGGGCGCATCTGGCTACACCTTC; cdr3_aa: CASSSLVTGGASGYTF
j_call: TRBJ2-7; v_call: TRBV11-2; d_call: .; clone_size: many; cdr3_nt: TGTGCCAGCAGCTTTGGGAGGGAGGGGGCGCGAACCTCCTACGAGCAGTACTTC; cdr3_aa: CASSFGREGARTSYEQYF
j_call: TRBJ2-2; v_call: TRBV7-2; d_call: .; clone_size: many; cdr3_nt: TGTGCCAGCAGCGGAGGGGCAGTTCCGAACACCGGGGAGCTGTTTTTT; cdr3_aa: CASSGGAVPNTGELFF
j_call: TRBJ2-1; v_call: TRBV2; d_call: .; clone_size: .; cdr3_nt: TGTGCCAGCAGTGAAGCGCCGGTGGGGCAGTTCTTC; cdr3_aa: CASSEAPVGQFF
j_call: TRBJ2-3; v_call: TRBV4-1; d_call: .; clone_size: few; cdr3_nt: TGCGCCAGCAGCCAAGTTGGGGGGGCCACAGATACGCAGTATTTT; cdr3_aa: CASSQVGGATDTQYF
j_call: TRBJ1-1; v_call: TRBV7-6; d_call: .; clone_size: few; cdr3_nt: TGTGCCAGCAGCATGACCCAACTGAACACTGAAGCTTTCTTT; cdr3_aa: CASSMTQLNTEAFF
j_call: TRBJ2-1; v_call: TRBV6-2/TRBV6-3; d_call: TRBD2; clone_size: many; cdr3_nt: TGTGCCAGCAGTTCGGGACTAGCGGTCTACAATGAGCAGTTCTTC; cdr3_aa: CASSSGLAVYNEQFF
j_call: TRBJ2-7; v_call: TRBV12-3/TRBV12-4; d_call: TRBD1; clone_size: .; cdr3_nt: TGTGCCAGCAGTCTATCCGGGACAGGGGATGGCGAGCAGTACTTC; cdr3_aa: CASSLSGTGDGEQYF
j_call: TRBJ2-1; v_call: TRBV7-8; d_call: TRBD2; clone_size: .; cdr3_nt: TGTGCCAGCAGCTTCTGGACTAGCGGGGGGGATTTCAATGAGCAGTTCTTC; cdr3_aa: CASSFWTSGGDFNEQFF
j_call: TRBJ2-1; v_call: TRBV5-6; d_call: TRBD1; clone_size: few; cdr3_nt: TGTGCCAGCAGCCCACAGGGGGGACTTACATACAATGAGCAGTTCTTC; cdr3_aa: CASSPQGGLTYNEQFF
j_call: TRBJ1-1; v_call: TRBV13; d_call: .; clone_size: many; cdr3_nt: TGTGCCAGCAGCTTAGGGGTCTTGGGGACTGAAGCTTTCTTT; cdr3_aa: CASSLGVLGTEAFF
j_call: TRBJ1-1; v_call: TRBV19; d_call: .; clone_size: few; cdr3_nt: TGTGCCAGTAGTATAGGGGCAGTATACACTGAAGCTTTCTTT; cdr3_aa: CASSIGAVYTEAFF
j_call: TRBJ2-7; v_call: TRBV12-3/TRBV12-4; d_call: TRBD2; clone_size: few; cdr3_nt: TGTGCCAGCACCCCCCTAGCGGGGGGCGACGAGCAGTACTTC; cdr3_aa: CASTPLAGGDEQYF
j_call: TRBJ2-3; v_call: TRBV4-1; d_call: TRBD1; clone_size: .; cdr3_nt: TGCGCCAGCAGCCAAGTGCGGGACAGGGTTACAGATACGCAGTATTTT; cdr3_aa: CASSQVRDRVTDTQYF
j_call: TRBJ2-3; v_call: TRBV27; d_call: .; clone_size: few; cdr3_nt: TGTGCCAGCAGTTTATCGTTCCCCGGGAATACCGGGACACCCGACACAGATACGCAGTATTTT; cdr3_aa: CASSLSFPGNTGTPDTDTQYF
j_call: TRBJ2-7; v_call: TRBV19; d_call: TRBD1; clone_size: .; cdr3_nt: TGTGCCAGTAGTGTCGACAGGGGACGGCTCGAGCAGTACTTC; cdr3_aa: CASSVDRGRLEQYF
j_call: TRBJ2-5; v_call: TRBV7-8; d_call: .; clone_size: many; cdr3_nt: TGTGCCAGCAGCTTAGCGGGGGGAAGCCAAGAGACCCAGTACTTC; cdr3_aa: CASSLAGGSQETQYF
j_call: TRBJ2-2; v_call: TRBV2; d_call: .; clone_size: few; cdr3_nt: TGTGCCAGCAGTGATTGGGGACAGAACACCGGGGAGCTGTTTTTT; cdr3_aa: CASSDWGQNTGELFF
j_call: TRBJ2-1; v_call: TRBV20-1; d_call: TRBD2; clone_size: many; cdr3_nt: TGCAGTGCTAGAGGACTAGCGGGGGGAAATGAGCAGTTCTTC; cdr3_aa: CSARGLAGGNEQFF
j_call: TRBJ1-1; v_call: TRBV5-1; d_call: .; clone_size: .; cdr3_nt: TGCGCCAGCAGCTCGGCCTGGGATACGAACACTGAAGCTTTCTTT; cdr3_aa: CASSSAWDTNTEAFF
j_call: TRBJ1-2; v_call: TRBV7-9; d_call: .; clone_size: .; cdr3_nt: TGTGCCAGCAGCTTAACGGTCGGCGATGGCTACACCTTC; cdr3_aa: CASSLTVGDGYTF
j_call: TRBJ1-5; v_call: TRBV3-1; d_call: .; clone_size: .; cdr3_nt: TGTGCCAGCAGCCCGACACCTTATAGCAATCAGCCCCAGCATTTT; cdr3_aa: CASSPTPYSNQPQHF
j_call: TRBJ1-1; v_call: TRBV20-1; d_call: .; clone_size: few; cdr3_nt: TGCGCTCTCGGCGTGAACACTGAAGCTTTCTTT; cdr3_aa: CALGVNTEAFF
j_call: TRBJ2-1; v_call: TRBV7-3; d_call: .; clone_size: .; cdr3_nt: TGTGCCATAGGGGAATACTCCTACAATGAGCAGTTCTTC; cdr3_aa: CAIGEYSYNEQFF
j_call: TRBJ1-2; v_call: TRBV6-1; d_call: TRBD1; clone_size: .; cdr3_nt: TGTGCCAGCAGTGCGCGCCGGGACAGGGATGGTGGCTACACCTTC; cdr3_aa: CASSARRDRDGGYTF
j_call: TRBJ1-1; v_call: TRBV11-2; d_call: .; clone_size: many; cdr3_nt: TGTGCCAGCAGCTTTGGTCCGAGCACTGAAGCTTTCTTT; cdr3_aa: CASSFGPSTEAFF
j_call: TRBJ2-3; v_call: TRBV5-6; d_call: TRBD2; clone_size: many; cdr3_nt: TGTGCCAGCAGCGCCTGGACTAGCGGGGGAGACTACACAGATACGCAGTATTTT; cdr3_aa: CASSAWTSGGDYTDTQYF
j_call: TRBJ2-7; v_call: TRBV14; d_call: .; clone_size: few; cdr3_nt: TGTGCCAGCAGCCAAGTGGTTTCAGGGGCAAGCGAGCAGTACTTC; cdr3_aa: CASSQVVSGASEQYF
j_call: TRBJ1-5; v_call: TRBV13; d_call: .; clone_size: few; cdr3_nt: TGTGCCAGCAGCAAACAGGGCGACAATCAGCCCCAGCATTTT; cdr3_aa: CASSKQGDNQPQHF
j_call: TRBJ1-1; v_call: TRBV3-1; d_call: .; clone_size: .; cdr3_nt: TGTGCCAGCAGCCCCGGCAACTCATGGACTGAAGCTTTCTTT; cdr3_aa: CASSPGNSWTEAFF
j_call: TRBJ2-7; v_call: TRBV12-3/TRBV12-4; d_call: .; clone_size: many; cdr3_nt: TGTGCCAGCAGTCCGATTTCCTACGAGCAGTACTTC; cdr3_aa: CASSPISYEQYF
j_call: TRBJ1-5; v_call: TRBV7-9; d_call: .; clone_size: many; cdr3_nt: TGTGCCAGCAGCTTATTTGCTCAGGGTATGCGTCAGCCCCAGCATTTT; cdr3_aa: CASSLFAQGMRQPQHF
j_call: TRBJ2-6; v_call: TRBV5-1; d_call: .; clone_size: few; cdr3_nt: TGCGCCAGCAGCTTGGAATTGATAGGCATCTCTGGGGCCAACGTCCTGACTTTC; cdr3_aa: CASSLELIGISGANVLTF
j_call: TRBJ1-2; v_call: TRBV28; d_call: TRBD1; clone_size: many; cdr3_nt: TGTGCCAGCAGTCCCAGCCGGGACAGCACTAACTATGGCTACACCTTC; cdr3_aa: CASSPSRDSTNYGYTF
j_call: TRBJ2-1; v_call: TRBV12-3/TRBV12-4; d_call: .; clone_size: many; cdr3_nt: TGTGCCAGCAGCATCAGCTTGCCTGAGCAGTTCTTC; cdr3_aa: CASSISLPEQFF